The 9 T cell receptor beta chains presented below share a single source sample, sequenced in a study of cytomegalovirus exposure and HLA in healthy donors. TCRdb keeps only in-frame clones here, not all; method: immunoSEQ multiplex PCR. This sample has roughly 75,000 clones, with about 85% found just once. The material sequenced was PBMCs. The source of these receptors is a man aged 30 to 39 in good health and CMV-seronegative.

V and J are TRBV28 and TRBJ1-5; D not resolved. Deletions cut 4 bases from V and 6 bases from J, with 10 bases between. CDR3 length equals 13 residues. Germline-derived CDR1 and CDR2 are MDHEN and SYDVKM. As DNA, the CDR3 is TGTGCCAGCAGTTCCCCTTTAGTTCAGCCCCAGCATTTT. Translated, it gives CASSSPLVQPQHF.

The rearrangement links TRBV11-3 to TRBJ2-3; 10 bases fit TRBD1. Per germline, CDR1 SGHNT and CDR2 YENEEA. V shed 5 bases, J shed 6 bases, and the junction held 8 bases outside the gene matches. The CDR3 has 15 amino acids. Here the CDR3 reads CASSLGQGVADTQYF. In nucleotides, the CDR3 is TGTGCCAGCAGCCTCGGACAGGGGGTAGCGGATACGCAGTATTTT.

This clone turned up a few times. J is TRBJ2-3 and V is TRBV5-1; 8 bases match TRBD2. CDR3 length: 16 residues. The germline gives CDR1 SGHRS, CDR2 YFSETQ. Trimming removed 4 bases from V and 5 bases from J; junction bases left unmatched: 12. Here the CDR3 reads CASSPARRGAGDTQYF. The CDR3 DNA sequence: TGCGCCAGCAGCCCGGCAAGGCGGGGGGCGGGAGATACGCAGTATTTT.

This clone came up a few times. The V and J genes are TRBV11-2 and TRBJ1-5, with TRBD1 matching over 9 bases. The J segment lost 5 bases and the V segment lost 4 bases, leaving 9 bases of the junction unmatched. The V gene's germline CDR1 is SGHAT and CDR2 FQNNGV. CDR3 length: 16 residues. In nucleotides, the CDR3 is TGTGCCAGCAGCTCCCAAGAGGGACAGGGATATCAGCCCCAGCATTTT. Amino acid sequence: CASSSQEGQGYQPQHF.

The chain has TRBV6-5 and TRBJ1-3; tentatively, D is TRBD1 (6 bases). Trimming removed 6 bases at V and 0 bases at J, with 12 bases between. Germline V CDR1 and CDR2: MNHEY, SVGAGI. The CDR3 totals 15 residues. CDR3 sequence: CASRSTGSSGNTIYF. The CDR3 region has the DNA TGTGCCAGCAGGTCAACAGGGAGCTCTGGAAACACCATATATTTT.

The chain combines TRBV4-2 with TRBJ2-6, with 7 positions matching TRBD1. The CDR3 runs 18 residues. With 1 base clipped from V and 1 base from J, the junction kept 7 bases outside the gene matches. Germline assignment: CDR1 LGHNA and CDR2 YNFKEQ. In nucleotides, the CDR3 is TGTGCCAGCAGCCAAGGGGCAGGGGGTTGGTCTGGGGCCAACGTCCTGACTTTC. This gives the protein CASSQGAGGWSGANVLTF.

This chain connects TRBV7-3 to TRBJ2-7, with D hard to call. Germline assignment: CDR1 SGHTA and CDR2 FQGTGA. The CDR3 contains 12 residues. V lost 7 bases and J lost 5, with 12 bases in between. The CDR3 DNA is TGTGCCAGCACCCCCCGTCAGGACGAGCAGTACTTC. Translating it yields CASTPRQDEQYF.

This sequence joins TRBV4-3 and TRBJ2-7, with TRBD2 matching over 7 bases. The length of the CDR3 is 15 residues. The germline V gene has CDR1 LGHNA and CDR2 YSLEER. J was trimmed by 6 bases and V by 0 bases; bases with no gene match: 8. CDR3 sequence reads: CASSQDVLSGGEQYV. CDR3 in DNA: TGCGCCAGCAGCCAAGATGTCCTGTCGGGGGGCGAGCAGTACGTC.

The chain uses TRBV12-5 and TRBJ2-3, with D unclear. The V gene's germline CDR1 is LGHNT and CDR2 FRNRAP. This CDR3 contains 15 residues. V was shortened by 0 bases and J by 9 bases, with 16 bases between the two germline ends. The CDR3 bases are TGTGCTAGTGGTTTGGTAAGGCCAAGCGCTCGGACGCAGTATTTT. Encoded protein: CASGLVRPSARTQYF.